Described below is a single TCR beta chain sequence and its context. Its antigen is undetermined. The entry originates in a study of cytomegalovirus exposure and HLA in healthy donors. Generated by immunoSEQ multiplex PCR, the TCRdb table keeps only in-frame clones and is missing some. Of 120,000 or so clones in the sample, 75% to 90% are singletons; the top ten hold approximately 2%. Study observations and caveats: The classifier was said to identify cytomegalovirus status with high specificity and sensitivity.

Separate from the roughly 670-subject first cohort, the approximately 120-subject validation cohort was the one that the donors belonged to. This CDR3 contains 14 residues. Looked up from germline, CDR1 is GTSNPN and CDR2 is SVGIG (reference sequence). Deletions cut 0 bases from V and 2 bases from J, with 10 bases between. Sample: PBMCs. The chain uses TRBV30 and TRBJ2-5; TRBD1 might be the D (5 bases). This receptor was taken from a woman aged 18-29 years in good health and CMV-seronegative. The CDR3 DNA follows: TGTGCCTGGAGTGTACGGGCAGGGCAAGAGACCCAGTACTTC. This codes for CAWSVRAGQETQYF.